This T cell receptor (beta chain) derives from a study of blood T cell repertoires in COVID-19. Study details: Italy, Spain and the United States were the sources of the convalescent and acute COVID-19 samples. PBMCs, B-cell-depleted T cells, or T cells provided the cDNA or gDNA that made up the material.

The authors' processing: Estimation of nucleated cell counts relied on the amplification of reference gene primers. Method: immunoSEQ multiplex PCR; TCRdb's copy keeps in-frame clones and lacks some. Clonal size and the V and J genes are those of that table, whereas D and trimming came from the DNA. The sample has tens of thousands of clones, over 70% seen once. The TCR was taken from a man of 80 years or more with acute or convalescent COVID-19. The sequencing sample was made of peripheral blood.

CDR3 nucleotide sequence: TGCGCCAGCAGCCCCCCGCGGGACCGCACAGATACGCAGTATTTT. It specifies CASSPPRDRTDTQYF. The chain has TRBV5-1 and TRBJ2-3, with D possibly matching TRBD2 (6 bases). The CDR3 runs to 15 residues. With 4 bases removed from V and 1 base from J, the gap between germline ends came to 13 bases. Germline V lookup: CDR1 SGHRS, CDR2 YFSETQ.